This T cell receptor (beta chain) was identified during a study of spatial heterogeneity in lung cancer (dated by TCRdb to between 2019 and 2020). Looking at the study overall: Beta-chain transcripts were consistently detected in greater numbers than alpha-chain transcripts, which likely reflects a higher abundance of beta-chain transcripts. In the raw uncorrected reads, each unique combination of TCR and UMI appeared on average more than ten times. In non-small cell lung cancer, the study made a quantitative comparison of TCR alpha and beta repertoires among multiple tumor regions, matched nontumor lung and blood. TCR repertoire features were related to nonsynonymous mutation counts determined by whole-exome sequencing of tumor tissue. Both alpha and beta chains were TCR-sequenced in samples taken at surgery, namely 220 tumor regions, around 70 matched nontumor lung samples and around 53 PBMC samples.

The study at large found these results: Confirming at a functional level the hypothesis that regional TCRs recognize regional mutations was considered to require additional single-cell paired TCR alpha and beta sequencing. Ubiquitous expanded tumor TCRs were detected in blood more often at tumor resection than at routine follow-up.

What the time point label conveys for this sample: sample taken at primary tumor resection. For TCR sequencing, whole RNA was extracted from tumor and nontumor lung tissue, or from cryopreserved PBMC samples, and no cell sorting was done. The donors were some 76 patients from the lung TRACERx cohort who had early-stage, untreated non-small cell lung cancer. Patients were selected for TCR sequencing only if sufficient RNA was available from at least two tumor regions. For this clonotype: Its recognized antigen is unknown. No much larger clone exists at a distance of one base, and base qualities are not known.

Library generation was performed with 5' RACE. This sample was sequenced with a NextSeq 500. In the TCR library protocol, a unique molecular identifier was attached to each TCR cDNA molecule so that PCR and sequencing errors could be corrected. In the original analysis: TCR identification, UMI-based error correction and CDR3 extraction were performed with Decombinator tools. Expanded TCRs were defined as those above a frequency of 2 per 1,000, corresponding to the top 1% of the tumor frequency distribution. Renyi diversity was computed with the R vegan package after each repertoire had been subsampled 100 times to 5,000 TCRs. CDR3 similarity networks were built from amino acid triplet string-kernel similarity, with CDR3s being connected when pairwise similarity was above 0.82. TCRdb reran the public reads through fastp at Q25 and MiXCR, keeping productive beta chains. Every entry covers one CDR3 protein and lists the most common genes and DNA from its rows. The V and J calls, along with clone size, are taken from TCRdb and not from the paper's own processing. Recorded for this sample are 40,000 to 55,000 distinct CDR3 sequences; approximately 6.5% of them occurred a single time. The ten largest clones take up about 39% of the sample.

The receptor's source is a female donor with early-stage non-small cell lung cancer. Sequences were derived from PBMCs, sampled at surgery.

The sequenced DNA is TGTGCCAGCAGACAGGGGCATAACTATGGCTACACCTTC. Its protein is CASRQGHNYGYTF. The chain uses TRBV6-2 or TRBV6-3 and TRBJ1-2, with TRBD1 matching 7 junction bases. V lost 6 bases and J lost 1 base, and the count of bases not matched to a germline gene is 2. The CDR3 covers 13 residues, taking in both the cysteine and the phenylalanine. This entry keeps only the CDR3 DNA: 39 bases, framed from base 1. CDR1 MNHEY and CDR2 SVGEGT were looked up in the germline V gene.